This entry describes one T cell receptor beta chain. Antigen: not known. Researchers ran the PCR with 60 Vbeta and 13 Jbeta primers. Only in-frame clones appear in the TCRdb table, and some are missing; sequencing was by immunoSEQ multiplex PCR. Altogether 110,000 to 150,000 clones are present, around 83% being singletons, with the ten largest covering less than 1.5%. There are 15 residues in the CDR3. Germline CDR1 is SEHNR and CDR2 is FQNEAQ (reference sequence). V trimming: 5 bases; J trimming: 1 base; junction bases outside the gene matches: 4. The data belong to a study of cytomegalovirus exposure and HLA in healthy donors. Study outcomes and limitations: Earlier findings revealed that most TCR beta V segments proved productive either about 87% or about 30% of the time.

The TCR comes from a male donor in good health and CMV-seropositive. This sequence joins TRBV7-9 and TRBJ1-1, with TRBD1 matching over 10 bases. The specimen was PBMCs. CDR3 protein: CASSKGDRGNTEAFF. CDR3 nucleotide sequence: TGTGCCAGCAGCAAAGGGGACAGGGGGAACACTGAAGCTTTCTTT.